The 13 T cell receptor beta chains below were found in one sample sequenced in a study of T cell responses to AZD1222 COVID-19 vaccine. The data were produced by immunoSEQ multiplex PCR, yet TCRdb's version contains in-frame clones alone and is incomplete. Here the sample spans around 200,000 clones, approximately 94% being singletons. The sequenced sample was peripheral blood, obtained 28 days after the second AZD1222 dose. All receptors derive from an adult who received the AZD1222 COVID-19 vaccine.

The gene calls are TRBV21-1 and TRBJ1-5. TRBV21-1 is flagged as a pseudogene. CDR3 length: 15 residues. The CDR3 coding sequence is TGTGCCAGCAGCAAAGATCAGCGGGTGGGTCAGCCCCAGCATTTT. It encodes CASSKDQRVGQPQHF.

The rearrangement joins TRBV19 to TRBJ2-2; TRBD2 aligns across 12 bases. This CDR3 contains 17 residues. From germline, CDR1 is LNHDA and CDR2 SQIVND (reference sequence). V shed 2 bases and J 6 bases; nucleotides not matched to a gene: 7. CDR3 coding DNA: TGTGCCAGTAGTATAACCCTAGCGGGAGGGCGTCCCGGGGAGCTGTTTTTT. Translating gives CASSITLAGGRPGELFF.

V and J are TRBV7-2 and TRBJ1-5; D possibly corresponds to TRBD1 (5 bases). CDR1 is SGHTA and CDR2 is FQGNSA in the germline V gene. The CDR3 has 13 amino acids. Trimming stripped 5 bases from V and 3 bases from J, with 8 bases between. The CDR3 nucleotides read TGTGCCAGCAGCGTCAGGGACAATCAGCCCCAGCATTTT. Its translation: CASSVRDNQPQHF.

Regarding this clone: The sample carries other DNA sequences with the same CDR3. J is TRBJ1-2 and V is TRBV27, with TRBD1 as a possible D gene (6 bases). The CDR3 length is 14 residues. The germline gives CDR1 MNHEY, CDR2 SMNVEV (reference sequence). The V gene lost 6 bases and the J gene lost 1 base, with 12 bases spanning the gap. CDR3 DNA sequence: TGTGCCAGCAGCCCCGGACAGCTTAACTATGGCTACACCTTC. Amino acid sequence: CASSPGQLNYGYTF.

This chain joins TRBV12-3 or TRBV12-4 and TRBJ1-5; 8 nucleotides align to TRBD1. This CDR3 is built from 13 residues. V lost 6 bases, J lost 6 bases, and 4 bases stayed unmatched. This CDR3 is CASRMTGAQPQHF. The DNA for the CDR3 is TGTGCCAGCAGGATGACAGGGGCTCAGCCCCAGCATTTT.

The chain is built from TRBV6-5 and TRBJ1-6; D gene uncertain. This CDR3 comprises 16 residues. The V gene's germline CDR1 is MNHEY and CDR2 SVGAGI. Trimming removed 2 bases from V and 7 bases from J, with 15 bases in between. The CDR3 loop is CASSYPSDGLNSPLHF. The CDR3 nucleotides read TGTGCCAGCAGTTACCCGTCGGACGGACTAAATTCACCCCTCCACTTT.

Comments on this clone: Other nucleotide sequences from this sample produce the same CDR3. The chain combines TRBV7-2 with TRBJ2-5; TRBD2 matches 7 bases. The V segment lost 5 bases and the J segment 4 bases; nucleotides outside the gene matches: 4. Germline-derived CDR1 and CDR2 are SGHTA and FQGNSA. There are 13 residues in the CDR3. The CDR3 DNA follows: TGTGCCAGCAGCCTCACGGGAGGAGAGACCCAGTACTTC. Translating it yields CASSLTGGETQYF.

This sequence joins TRBV5-6 and TRBJ1-6; a possible D gene is TRBD1 (5 bases). Germline V gene sequence: CDR1 SGHDT, CDR2 YYEEEE. The CDR3 has 16 residues. V lost 4 bases, J lost 0 bases, and 11 bases lay in between. This CDR3 is CASSQFGGSYNSPLHF. CDR3 coding DNA: TGTGCCAGCAGCCAGTTTGGGGGCTCCTATAATTCACCCCTCCACTTT.

The rearrangement joins TRBV2 to TRBJ2-1; TRBD2 matches 8 bases. J was trimmed by 8 bases and V by 5 bases; bases with no gene match: 11. The CDR3 is made up of 15 amino acids. Germline CDR1 and CDR2: SNHLY and FYNNEI. The CDR3 region is CASSSQRGREDEQFF. CDR3 DNA sequence: TGTGCCAGCAGTTCCCAGCGGGGGCGGGAGGATGAGCAGTTCTTC.

This chain uses TRBV18 with TRBJ2-7; no clear D gene. The CDR3 has 12 residues. In germline, CDR1 is KGHSH, CDR2 LQKENI. V lost 2 bases, J lost 5 bases, and 7 bases lay in between. The CDR3 coding sequence is TGTGCCAGCTCACCAGACGTTAACGAGCAGTACTTC. It is translated as CASSPDVNEQYF.

This chain connects TRBV11-2 to TRBJ1-5; possibly TRBD1 for D (6 bases). Looked up from germline, CDR1 is SGHAT and CDR2 is FQNNGV. V gave up 5 bases and J gave up 6 bases, with 11 bases separating them. This CDR3 is built from 13 residues. CDR3 protein: CASSLTGSQPQHF. The DNA of the CDR3 is TGTGCCAGCAGCCTCACAGGGTCTCAGCCCCAGCATTTT.

This rearrangement joins TRBV11-2 to TRBJ1-6, with D hard to call. CDR1 SGHAT and CDR2 FQNNGV come from the germline V gene. The CDR3 loop spans 17 amino acids. Trimming stripped 1 base from V and 0 bases from J, with 10 bases between. The DNA of the CDR3 is TGTGCCAGCAGCTTAGGCCCGCTGAGCTCCTATAATTCACCCCTCCACTTT. It translates to CASSLGPLSSYNSPLHF.

The chain couples TRBV19 to TRBJ1-2; D gene unclear. V was cut by 6 bases and J by 5 bases, with 4 bases left in between. Germline V CDR1 and CDR2: LNHDA, SQIVND (reference sequence). The CDR3 has 10 residues. The CDR3 DNA reads as TGTGCCAGTAGCGGGTATGGCTACACCTTC. This codes for CASSGYGYTF. The variable domain in full, with the rest retrieved from reference TRBV19 and TRBJ1-2, is DGGITQSPKYLFRKEGQNVTLSCEQNLNHDAMYWYRQDPGQGLRLIYYSQIVNDFQKGDIAEGYSVSREKKESFPLTVTSAQKNPTAFYLCASSGYGYTFGSGTRLTVV.